This T cell receptor (beta chain) was obtained from a study of cytomegalovirus exposure and HLA in healthy donors. Study at large: The 130 or so validation repertoires, a later analysis reported, used the same platform as the roughly 660 repertoires from the first cohort. Regarding the study as a whole: Rare TCR sequences predominated, though certain public TCRs were found in many donors.

Concerning this clone: Its antigen is unknown.

Germline CDR1 is MNHNS and CDR2 is SASEGT. This CDR3 is 15 amino acids long. Unmatched junction bases numbered 3, after V lost 1 base and J lost 3 bases. Clones were read by immunoSEQ multiplex PCR, and TCRdb kept only the in-frame ones, dropping some. The sample consists of 120,000 or so clones, approximately 95% of them appearing once. This sequence joins TRBV6-1 and TRBJ2-1; the match to TRBD2 covers 7 bases. The sequence was obtained from a man younger than 35 in good health and CMV-seronegative. The sequencing sample was made of PBMCs. The CDR3 spells CASSEGSSGYNEQFF. In DNA form, the CDR3 reads TGTGCCAGCAGTGAAGGGTCTAGCGGCTACAATGAGCAGTTCTTC.